This paragraph covers one T cell receptor beta chain sequence. This sample is part of a study of blood T cell repertoires in COVID-19. Study-wide background: The cDNA or gDNA used as material had been derived from T cells, B-cell-depleted T cells, or PBMCs.

The CDR3 covers 14 residues. V lost 4 bases to trimming and J lost 5 bases, with 8 bases between them. Germline V gives CDR1 KGHDR, CDR2 SFDVKD. Assay: immunoSEQ multiplex PCR; the TCRdb copy retains only in-frame clones and omits some. The data hold more than 110,000 clones, with 75% to 80% observed a single time. Among Cohort 3 donors, those recovered had two negative PCRs, clearance, or symptom resolution. This sequence was found in a woman aged 45-65 years who had recovered from COVID-19. Sequencing was performed on PBMCs or T cells enriched from blood (not recorded which). This chain links TRBV24-1 with TRBJ1-6, with D perhaps TRBD1 (5 bases). In nucleotides, the CDR3 is TGTGCCACCAGTGAGGGGGGTCATAATTCACCCCTCCACTTT. Its translation is CATSEGGHNSPLHF.